The 9 T cell receptor beta chains in this list originate from one sample, sequenced in a study of shared clonotypes between healthy human individuals. Clones were sequenced by immunoSEQ multiplex PCR, and TCRdb holds only the in-frame ones, with some missing. The table records some 2,100,000 clones, approximately 94% of them present only once. Source material: naive CD4+ T cells sorted from blood. Subset of the sample: CD45RA+ positively selected. All receptors come from a young man in good health.

This chain joins TRBV15 and TRBJ2-7; 9 bases fit TRBD2. V lost 0 bases, J lost 5 bases, and 8 bases stayed unmatched. CDR3 size: 16 residues. CDR1 LNHNV and CDR2 YYDKDF come from the germline V gene (reference sequence). The CDR3 loop is CATSREAGGRVDEQYF. The CDR3 DNA follows: TGTGCCACCAGCAGAGAGGCGGGAGGGCGGGTTGACGAGCAGTACTTC.

This clone showed up just once. This chain links TRBV30 with TRBJ1-5; no firm D call. The CDR3 is 12 residues long. Trimming removed 1 base at V and 3 bases at J, with 4 bases between. Germline-derived CDR1 and CDR2 are GTSNPN and SVGIG (reference sequence). The CDR3 coding sequence is TGTGCCTGGAGTGGACTCAATCAGCCCCAGCATTTT. Translated, it gives CAWSGLNQPQHF.

The chain has TRBV5-4 and TRBJ2-2, with 7 bases matching TRBD2. The CDR3 sequence is 15 residues long. CDR1 SGHNT and CDR2 YYREEE come from the germline V gene (reference sequence). V was pared by 0 bases and J by 4 bases, with 3 bases of the junction left unmatched. The CDR3: CASSLGTSRTGELFF. The CDR3 nucleotides read TGTGCCAGCAGCTTGGGGACTAGTCGCACCGGGGAGCTGTTTTTT.

J is TRBJ1-6 and V is TRBV5-1; D remains unclear. With 3 bases removed from V and 7 bases from J, the gap between germline ends came to 14 bases. The CDR3 length is 15 residues. CDR1 and CDR2 from the germline V gene are SGHRS and YFSETQ. The CDR3, as DNA: TGCGCCAGCAGCTACTCTCTGGTGGGAAATTCACCCCTCCACTTT. It translates to CASSYSLVGNSPLHF.

This clone has only one observation. The rearrangement links TRBV30 to TRBJ1-1; the match to TRBD1 covers 7 bases. With 5 bases clipped from V and 3 bases from J, the junction kept 0 bases outside the gene matches. Germline V gene data show CDR1 as GTSNPN and CDR2 as SVGIG (reference sequence). This CDR3 spans 11 amino acids. CDR3 loop: CAWGQDTEAFF. CDR3 nucleotide sequence: TGTGCCTGGGGACAGGACACTGAAGCTTTCTTT.

This clone has only one observation. The rearrangement uses TRBV30 and TRBJ1-5, with 7 bases aligning to TRBD1. The V gene's germline CDR1 is GTSNPN and CDR2 SVGIG (reference sequence). The CDR3 length is 12 residues. With V trimmed by 5 bases and J by 6 bases, 4 bases remained unmatched. The CDR3 nucleotides are TGTGCCTGGTCAGGGGGGAGTCAGCCCCAGCATTTT. As protein: CAWSGGSQPQHF.

The chain joins TRBV30 to TRBJ2-5; D perhaps matches TRBD2 (7 bases). Per germline, CDR1 GTSNPN and CDR2 SVGIG (reference sequence). The CDR3 loop spans 16 amino acids. V shed 3 bases and J shed 1 base, with 18 bases lying between them. The CDR3 reads CAWSLGGGTFQETQYF. CDR3 in DNA: TGTGCCTGGAGCTTAGGGGGGGGGACCTTCCAAGAGACCCAGTACTTC.

The chain has TRBV19 and TRBJ1-2; D perhaps matches TRBD1 (6 bases). The ends were cut back, 10 bases at V and 5 bases at J, with 11 bases in the middle. Per germline, CDR1 LNHDA and CDR2 SQIVND (reference sequence). The CDR3 contains 11 residues. The CDR3 reads CATGQLYGYTF. The CDR3 DNA is TGTGCCACCGGACAGCTATATGGCTACACCTTC.

In this sample, this clone turned up once. Other DNA sequences in the sample encode the same CDR3. The chain recombines TRBV9 with TRBJ2-2, with D perhaps matching TRBD2 (5 bases). This CDR3 spans 15 amino acids. V gave up 2 bases and J gave up 1 base, with 9 bases separating them. Germline values: CDR1 SGDLS, CDR2 YYNGEE. The CDR3 spells CASSVGGLNTGELFF. The CDR3 coding sequence is TGTGCCAGCAGCGTTGGCGGGCTGAACACCGGGGAGCTGTTTTTT.